The clone carrying this T cell receptor (beta chain) was observed at least ten times. Its target is unknown. The CDR3 sequence is 16 residues long. With V trimmed by 0 bases and J by 11 bases, 16 bases remained unmatched. Germline lookup yields CDR1 DFQATT and CDR2 SNEGSKA (reference sequence). This sample was taken from a study of read filtering for tumor transcriptome and immune sequencing. Study-level findings and limits: The sorted CD138-negative fraction was a mixed bone marrow immune population, not purified T cells.

From roughly 400 ng of RNA, a library with molecular barcoded alpha/delta and beta/gamma adaptors was made. MiXCR, applied by TCRdb to the reads, yields one record per CDR3 protein. Of about 39,000 distinct CDR3 sequences listed, roughly 13% are singletons. V is TRBV20-1 and J is TRBJ2-1, with 7 bases that match TRBD2. Sequencing used a population of CD138-negative cells sorted from bone marrow. The TCR sequence derives from a donor aged 40 or older with multiple myeloma. The CDR3 nucleotides read TGCAGTGCTAGAGACTCGGGACTACTAGTGCGTTCAAAGCAGTTCTTC. Translation gives CSARDSGLLVRSKQFF.